This T cell receptor beta chain was sequenced for a study of PD-L1 blockade in urothelial cancer. Repertoires were generated with immunoSEQ multiplex PCR, while TCRdb's copy carries only in-frame clones and drops some. The data hold about 95,000 clones, with around 89% observed a single time. Documented time point: pretreatment peripheral blood. Sequencing used PBMCs, obtained around atezolizumab (anti-PD-L1) treatment. The sequence came from a man aged 60 to 69 with urothelial cancer.

This CDR3 is CASSLLAGSHEQFF. CDR3 DNA sequence: TGTGCCAGCAGCTTACTAGCGGGGTCACATGAGCAGTTCTTC. V is TRBV7-2 and J is TRBJ2-1, with 9 bases that match TRBD2. The germline gives CDR1 SGHTA, CDR2 FQGNSA. The CDR3 extends over 14 amino acids. Trimming cost V 2 bases and J 8 bases; bases outside gene matches: 4.